The 27 T cell receptor beta chains below all came from one sample that was sequenced in a study of cytomegalovirus exposure and HLA in healthy donors. With 60 Vbeta and 13 Jbeta primers, the PCR was carried out. Sequenced by immunoSEQ multiplex PCR; TCRdb stores in-frame clones only, minus some. The data hold around 80,000 clones, with under 65% observed a single time. Input material: PBMCs. The receptors come from a male donor in good health and CMV-seropositive.

This chain links TRBV6-6 with TRBJ2-7; 9 bases fit TRBD2. V shed 5 bases, J shed 0 bases, and the junction held 5 bases outside the gene matches. Germline CDR1 reads MNHNY; CDR2 reads SVGAGI (reference sequence). The CDR3 sequence is 15 residues long. CDR3 protein: CASSSSGGLSYEQYF. The CDR3 nucleotides read TGTGCCAGCAGTAGTAGCGGGGGACTCTCCTACGAGCAGTACTTC.

The chain carries TRBV5-6 and TRBJ1-2; a possible D gene is TRBD1 (6 bases). V was trimmed by 2 bases and J by 4 bases, leaving 18 bases between them. The CDR3 consists of 16 residues. Germline CDR1 is SGHDT and CDR2 is YYEEEE. The CDR3 nucleotides read TGTGCCAGCAGCTTAGGGGACATCGTTCAATTCTATGGCTACACCTTC. Translation gives CASSLGDIVQFYGYTF.

The rearrangement joins TRBV25-1 to TRBJ1-1; 9 nucleotides agree with TRBD1. The germline V gene encodes CDR1 MGHDK and CDR2 SYGVNS. This CDR3 is built from 15 residues. V dropped 2 bases and J dropped 5; count of bases not matched to a gene: 6. The CDR3 loop is CASSEETGGGTEAFF. DNA for the CDR3: TGTGCCAGCAGTGAAGAGACAGGGGGTGGGACTGAAGCTTTCTTT.

This clone was seen more than once but under ten times. The rearrangement joins TRBV7-6 to TRBJ1-4, with 10 bases identical to TRBD1. Germline CDR1 and CDR2: SGHVS and FNYEAQ. The CDR3 spans 15 residues. V lost 3 bases, J lost 6 bases, and 4 bases stayed unmatched. The CDR3 reads CASSLTGTGDEKLFF. In nucleotides, the CDR3 is TGTGCCAGCAGCTTGACCGGGACAGGGGATGAAAAACTGTTTTTT.

This clone was observed at least ten times. CDR3 sequence: CASSLAGYQGTEAFF. As DNA, the CDR3 is TGTGCCAGCAGCCTTGCGGGGTATCAGGGTACTGAAGCTTTCTTT. The gene calls are TRBV28 and TRBJ1-1; perhaps TRBD1 as D (5 bases). V shed 6 bases and J shed 5 bases, with 19 bases lying between them. This CDR3 region has 15 residues. From germline, CDR1 is MDHEN and CDR2 SYDVKM.

CDR3 amino acids: CASSSRQGTTEAFF. Here the CDR3 DNA reads TGTGCCAGCAGCTCGAGACAGGGGACAACTGAAGCTTTCTTT. This chain connects TRBV7-6 to TRBJ1-1; TRBD1 matches 8 bases. Germline assignment: CDR1 SGHVS and CDR2 FNYEAQ. CDR3 length equals 14 residues. The trim removed 4 bases at V and 5 bases at J, leaving 6 bases unmatched.

This clone was detected only a few times. This rearrangement joins TRBV5-1 to TRBJ2-7; perhaps TRBD2 as D (5 bases). V gave up 0 bases and J gave up 1 base, with 14 bases separating them. The CDR3 spans 16 residues. The germline CDR1 and CDR2 sequences are SGHRS and YFSETQ. CDR3 in DNA: TGCGCCAGCAGCTTGGAGGACTCTCTCTCGTCCTACGAGCAGTACTTC. This sequence encodes CASSLEDSLSSYEQYF.

The chain uses TRBV7-2 and TRBJ2-4; 7 bases fit TRBD1. Per the germline V gene, CDR1 is SGHTA and CDR2 is FQGNSA. The junction had 8 bases not matched to a gene; V was cut back by 4 bases and J by 8 bases. This CDR3 has 14 amino acids. CDR3 in amino acids: CASSSRQGRDIQYF. CDR3 nucleotides: TGTGCCAGCAGCTCCCGACAGGGACGGGACATTCAGTACTTC.

The gene calls are TRBV11-2 and TRBJ1-1; D remains unclear. The germline gives CDR1 SGHAT, CDR2 FQNNGV. The CDR3 covers 15 residues. Trimming stripped 1 base from V and 1 base from J, with 10 bases between. The CDR3 DNA is TGTGCCAGCAGCTTAGGACAAAGTGGGAACACTGAAGCTTTCTTT. Translation gives CASSLGQSGNTEAFF. Combining the CDR3 with reference TRBV11-2 and TRBJ1-1 gives the whole variable domain EAGVAQSPRYKIIEKRQSVAFWCNPISGHATLYWYQQILGQGPKLLIQFQNNGVVDDSQLPKDRFSAERLKGVDSTLKIQPAKLEDSAVYLCASSLGQSGNTEAFFGQGTRLTVV.

The V gene is TRBV2, the J gene TRBJ1-2, with 7 bases identical to TRBD1. CDR1 SNHLY and CDR2 FYNNEI come from the germline V gene. This CDR3 has 13 amino acids. The junction had 6 bases not matched to a gene; V was cut back by 9 bases and J by 2 bases. The CDR3 bases are TGTGCCAGTTGGAGGGGGCGCAACTATGGCTACACCTTC. Residues: CASWRGRNYGYTF. Full variable domain (remainder filled in from reference TRBV2 and TRBJ1-2): EPEVTQTPSHQVTQMGQEVILRCVPISNHLYFYWYRQILGQKVEFLVSFYNNEISEKSEIFDDQFSVERPDGSNFTLKIRSTKLEDSAMYFCASWRGRNYGYTFGSGTRLTVV.

This chain uses TRBV30 with TRBJ1-1; D unclear. From germline, CDR1 is GTSNPN and CDR2 SVGIG (reference sequence). The CDR3 has 12 residues. Between the trimmed V and J ends, which lost 5 bases and 1 base, there was a span of 8 bases. The CDR3, as DNA: TGTGCCTGGCATCGGGAGAACACTGAAGCTTTCTTT. It encodes CAWHRENTEAFF.

V and J are TRBV6-5 and TRBJ1-2; TRBD1 agrees at 7 bases. The CDR3 spans 13 residues. Germline CDR1 MNHEY, CDR2 SVGAGI. The J segment lost 3 bases and the V segment lost 4 bases, leaving 2 bases of the junction unmatched. CDR3: CASSSGTDYGYTF. The CDR3 DNA follows: TGTGCCAGCAGTTCGGGGACAGACTATGGCTACACCTTC.

The chain is built from TRBV7-9 and TRBJ2-1, with a possible D match to TRBD2 (5 bases). This CDR3 is 13 amino acids long. CDR1 is SEHNR and CDR2 is FQNEAQ in the germline V gene (reference sequence). Trimming cost V 3 bases and J 6 bases, with 9 bases left between them. The chain's CDR3 is CASSFEGPNEQFF. CDR3 sequence (DNA): TGTGCCAGCAGCTTTGAGGGCCCCAATGAGCAGTTCTTC.

V is TRBV30 and J is TRBJ2-7; weak D call: TRBD1 (6 bases). CDR3 size: 11 residues. The V gene lost 5 bases and the J gene lost 4 bases, with 9 bases spanning the gap. Per the germline V gene, CDR1 is GTSNPN and CDR2 is SVGIG (reference sequence). CDR3 amino acids: CAWARGYEQYF. The CDR3 DNA reads TGTGCCTGGGCAAGGGGGTACGAGCAGTACTTC.

This clone has just one count. The CDR3 DNA reads TGTGCCAGCAGCTTGGGCAGGGCCAACGTTTACGAGCAGTACTTC. Its protein is CASSLGRANVYEQYF. The chain carries TRBV5-6 and TRBJ2-7, with D perhaps matching TRBD1 (5 bases). This CDR3 is built from 15 residues. CDR1 and CDR2 (germline): SGHDT, YYEEEE. Trimming removed 0 bases from V and 4 bases from J, with 14 bases in between.

This chain uses TRBV7-6 with TRBJ1-4, with D unresolved. This CDR3 is built from 15 residues. The germline V gene encodes CDR1 SGHVS and CDR2 FNYEAQ. V lost 5 bases and J lost 1, with 11 bases in between. CDR3 nucleotide sequence: TGTGCCAGCAGCCCTCGACGGGGAACTAATGAAAAACTGTTTTTT. This gives the protein CASSPRRGTNEKLFF.

The rearrangement joins TRBV6-5 to TRBJ2-1, with D perhaps TRBD2 (5 bases). Trimming left V 6 bases short and J 9 bases short, with 12 bases between. Germline lookup yields CDR1 MNHEY and CDR2 SVGAGI. The CDR3 sequence is 12 residues long. CDR3 in DNA: TGTGCCAGCAGCTCCGGGAATATTGAGCAGTTCTTC. Its protein product is CASSSGNIEQFF.

In nucleotides, the CDR3 is TGTGCCAGCAGTTTACTTAGTCGGAACACCGGGGAGCTGTTTTTT. Protein: CASSLLSRNTGELFF. This chain joins TRBV28 and TRBJ2-2; D is undetermined. V was pared by 2 bases and J by 1 base, with 8 bases between. This CDR3 spans 15 amino acids. Germline CDR1 MDHEN, CDR2 SYDVKM.

The chain is built from TRBV5-1 and TRBJ2-5; 10 positions agree with TRBD1. CDR1 SGHRS and CDR2 YFSETQ come from the germline V gene. The CDR3 length is 15 residues. Unmatched junction bases numbered 3, after V lost 0 bases and J lost 4 bases. CDR3 loop: CASSLATGGAETQYF. CDR3 nucleotides: TGCGCCAGCAGCTTGGCGACAGGGGGCGCAGAGACCCAGTACTTC.

This chain's CDR3 is CASSIALTDYGYTF. The CDR3 DNA sequence: TGTGCCAGTAGTATAGCTTTGACAGACTATGGCTACACCTTC. This chain joins TRBV19 and TRBJ1-2, with D possibly matching TRBD1 (5 bases). The V end was cut by 1 base, the J end by 3 bases, with 9 bases between. The CDR3 sequence is 14 residues long. CDR1 and CDR2 from the germline V gene are LNHDA and SQIVND (reference sequence).

The chain carries TRBV27 and TRBJ1-6; D is perhaps TRBD1 (5 bases). The CDR3 consists of 14 residues. The V end lost 8 bases, the J end lost 1 base, and 9 bases lay between the germline ends. Looked up from germline, CDR1 is MNHEY and CDR2 is SMNVEV (reference sequence). CDR3 nucleotides: TGTGCCAGCTGGGAGGGGTCCTATAATTCACCCCTCCACTTT. Its protein is CASWEGSYNSPLHF.

The chain joins TRBV20-1 to TRBJ2-1, with TRBD1 as a possible D gene (5 bases). The CDR3 contains 11 residues. Trimming shortened V by 4 bases and J by 9 bases, and 10 bases separated the two germline ends. Germline V gene sequence: CDR1 DFQATT, CDR2 SNEGSKA (reference sequence). The CDR3: CSAKGVREQFF. The CDR3 region has the DNA TGCAGTGCTAAAGGGGTTCGTGAGCAGTTCTTC.

This clone was detected once. The chain employs TRBV30 and TRBJ2-4, with 9 bases aligning to TRBD1. Germline loops: CDR1 GTSNPN, CDR2 SVGIG (reference sequence). The CDR3 runs to 16 residues. Losses at the gene ends were 6 bases for V and 0 bases for J; bases not matched to a gene: 9. As DNA, the CDR3 is TGTGCCTGTTTACCGGGACAGGGTGTAGCCAAAAACATTCAGTACTTC. As protein: CACLPGQGVAKNIQYF.

The rearrangement links TRBV4-1 to TRBJ2-5; 10 bases are a match to TRBD2. V shed 4 bases and J 2 bases; nucleotides not matched to a gene: 13. The CDR3 has 18 amino acids. The germline V gene encodes CDR1 MGHRA and CDR2 YSYEKL. The DNA of the CDR3 is TGCGCCAGCAGCCCCAACCCTCCTAGCGGGGGCCCGCAAGAGACCCAGTACTTC. Translating it yields CASSPNPPSGGPQETQYF.

This sequence joins TRBV11-3 and TRBJ2-1; 11 nucleotides match TRBD2. The germline V gene encodes CDR1 SGHNT and CDR2 YENEEA. J was trimmed by 6 bases and V by 5 bases; bases with no gene match: 6. CDR3 length: 15 residues. This CDR3 reads CASSRSGGDINEQFF. Here the CDR3 DNA reads TGTGCCAGCAGCCGTAGCGGGGGGGATATCAATGAGCAGTTCTTC.

This rearrangement joins TRBV2 to TRBJ1-4; a weak D match, TRBD1 (5 bases). V was trimmed by 7 bases and J by 5 bases, leaving 20 bases between them. The germline gives CDR1 SNHLY, CDR2 FYNNEI. The CDR3 spans 16 residues. Written as DNA, the CDR3 is TGTGCCAGCAAAAACTTGGGAGGAGGGGTAAATGAAAAACTGTTTTTT. Its translation: CASKNLGGGVNEKLFF. Complete variable domain (other parts from reference TRBV2 and TRBJ1-4): EPEVTQTPSHQVTQMGQEVILRCVPISNHLYFYWYRQILGQKVEFLVSFYNNEISEKSEIFDDQFSVERPDGSNFTLKIRSTKLEDSAMYFCASKNLGGGVNEKLFFGSGTQLSVL.

The V and J genes are TRBV28 and TRBJ1-2, with 9 bases lining up with TRBD1. The germline V gene encodes CDR1 MDHEN and CDR2 SYDVKM. This CDR3 region has 13 residues. The junction had 3 bases not matched to a gene; V was cut back by 6 bases and J by 4 bases. The chain's CDR3 is CASRQGAAYGYTF. The CDR3 DNA follows: TGTGCCAGCAGACAGGGGGCGGCCTATGGCTACACCTTC.